Described below is a single T cell receptor beta chain sequence and its context. From the roughly 110-subject validation cohort, which was separate from the roughly 710-subject first cohort, the donors were drawn. This sample was included in a study of cytomegalovirus exposure and HLA in healthy donors. TCRdb keeps only in-frame clones here, not all; method: immunoSEQ multiplex PCR. The table shows roughly 200,000 clones, with around nine tenths occurring only once. Sequences were obtained from PBMCs. The TCR originated in a man aged 30 to 39 in good health and CMV-seropositive.

In DNA form, the CDR3 reads TGTGCCACCAGCAGAGAGCGGGGGACCAATTCACCCCTCCACTTT. This encodes CATSRERGTNSPLHF. The chain joins TRBV15 to TRBJ1-6, with a possible D match to TRBD1 (5 bases). V lost 0 bases and J 7 bases, leaving 10 bases between the germline ends. The CDR3 is 15 residues long. Germline V gene lookup returns CDR1 LNHNV and CDR2 YYDKDF (reference sequence).